The sequence of this TCR beta chain was determined in a study of CD8 T cell repertoires and HIV-1 epitope variants. Study-wide findings and caveats: Only beta chains were identified, marking proliferation to antigen, not function.

Unmatched junction bases numbered 16, after V lost 2 bases and J lost 8 bases. CDR3 length: 18 amino acids. Per the germline V gene, CDR1 is MNHEY and CDR2 is SMNVEV (reference sequence). Details on this clone: Its target is unknown.

Measured with immunoSEQ multiplex PCR; TCRdb has only the in-frame clones, and not every one. Among thousands of clones listed, about three fifths were seen once. Sequenced material: cultured CD8+ T cells derived from PBMCs. V gene TRBV27 combines with J gene TRBJ2-1; 9 positions agree with TRBD2. This clonotype was obtained from a male donor with HIV. The CDR3 sequence: CASSLRWRGGQSYDEQFF. Here the CDR3 DNA reads TGTGCCAGCAGTTTAAGGTGGCGGGGGGGCCAGTCATACGATGAGCAGTTCTTC.